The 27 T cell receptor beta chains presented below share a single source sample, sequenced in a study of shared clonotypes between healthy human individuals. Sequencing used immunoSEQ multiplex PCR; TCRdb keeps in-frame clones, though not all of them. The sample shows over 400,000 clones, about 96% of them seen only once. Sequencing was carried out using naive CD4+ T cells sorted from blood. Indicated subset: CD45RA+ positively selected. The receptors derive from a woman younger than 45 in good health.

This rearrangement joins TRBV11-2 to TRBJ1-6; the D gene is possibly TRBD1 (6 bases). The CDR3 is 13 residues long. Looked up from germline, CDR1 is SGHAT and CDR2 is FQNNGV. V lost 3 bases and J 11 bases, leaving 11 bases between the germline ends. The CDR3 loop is CASSFPGEAPLHF. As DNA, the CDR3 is TGTGCCAGCAGCTTCCCAGGGGAAGCACCCCTCCACTTT.

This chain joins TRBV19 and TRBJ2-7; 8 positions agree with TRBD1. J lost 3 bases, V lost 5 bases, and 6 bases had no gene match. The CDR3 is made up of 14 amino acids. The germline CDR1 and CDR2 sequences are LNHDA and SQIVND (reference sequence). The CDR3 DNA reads TGTGCCAGTAGTCCTAACAGGGGGTTCTACGAGCAGTACTTC. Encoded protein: CASSPNRGFYEQYF.

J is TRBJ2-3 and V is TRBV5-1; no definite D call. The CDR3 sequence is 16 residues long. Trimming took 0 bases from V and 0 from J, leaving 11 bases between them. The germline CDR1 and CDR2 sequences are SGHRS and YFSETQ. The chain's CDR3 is CASSLVSSPSTDTQYF. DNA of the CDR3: TGCGCCAGCAGCTTGGTTAGCTCGCCTAGCACAGATACGCAGTATTTT.

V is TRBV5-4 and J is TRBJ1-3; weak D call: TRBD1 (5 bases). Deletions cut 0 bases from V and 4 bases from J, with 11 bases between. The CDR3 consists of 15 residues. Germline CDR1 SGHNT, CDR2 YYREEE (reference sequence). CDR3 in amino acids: CASSLAGGSGNTIYF. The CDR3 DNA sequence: TGTGCCAGCAGCTTGGCCGGGGGTTCAGGAAACACCATATATTTT.

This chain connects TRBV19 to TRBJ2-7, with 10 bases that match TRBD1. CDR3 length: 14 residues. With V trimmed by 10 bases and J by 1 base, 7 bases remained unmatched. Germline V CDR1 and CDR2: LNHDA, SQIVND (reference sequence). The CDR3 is CATRDRGLSYEQYF. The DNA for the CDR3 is TGTGCCACCAGGGACAGGGGTCTTTCCTACGAGCAGTACTTC.

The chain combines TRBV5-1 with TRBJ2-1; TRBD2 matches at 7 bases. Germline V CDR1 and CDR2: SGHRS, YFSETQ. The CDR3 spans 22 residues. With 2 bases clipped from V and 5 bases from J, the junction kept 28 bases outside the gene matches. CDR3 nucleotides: TGCGCCAGCAGCTTTGAACCCCAGACCCGGGACTACCGAGCCCGAAGGAACAATGAGCAGTTCTTC. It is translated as CASSFEPQTRDYRARRNNEQFF.

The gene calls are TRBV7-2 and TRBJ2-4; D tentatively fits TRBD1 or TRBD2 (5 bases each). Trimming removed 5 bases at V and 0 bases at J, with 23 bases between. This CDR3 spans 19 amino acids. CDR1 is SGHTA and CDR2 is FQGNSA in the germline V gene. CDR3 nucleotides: TGTGCCAGCAGCCCCCTCCATAGACAGCGACTAAAAGCCAAAAACATTCAGTACTTC. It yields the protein CASSPLHRQRLKAKNIQYF.

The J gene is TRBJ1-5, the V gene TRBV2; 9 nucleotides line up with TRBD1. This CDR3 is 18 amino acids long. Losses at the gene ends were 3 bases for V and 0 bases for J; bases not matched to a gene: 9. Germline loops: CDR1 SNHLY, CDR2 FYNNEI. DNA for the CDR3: TGTGCCAGCAGTGAGGGACAGGGCGCCCCCTATAGCAATCAGCCCCAGCATTTT. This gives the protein CASSEGQGAPYSNQPQHF.

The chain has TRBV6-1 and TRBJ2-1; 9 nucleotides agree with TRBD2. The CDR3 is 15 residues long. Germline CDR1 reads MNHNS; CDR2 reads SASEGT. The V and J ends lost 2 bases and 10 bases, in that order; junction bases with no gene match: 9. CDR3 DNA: TGTGCCAGCAGTGAACAGGGACTAGCTCCCGGGGAGCAGTTCTTC. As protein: CASSEQGLAPGEQFF.

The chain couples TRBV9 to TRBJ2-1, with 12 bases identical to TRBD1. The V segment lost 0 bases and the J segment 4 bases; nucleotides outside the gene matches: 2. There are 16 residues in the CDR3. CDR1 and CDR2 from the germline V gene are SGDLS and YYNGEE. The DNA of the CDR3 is TGTGCCAGCAGCGTAGGGGACAGGGGGCGATACAATGAGCAGTTCTTC. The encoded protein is CASSVGDRGRYNEQFF.

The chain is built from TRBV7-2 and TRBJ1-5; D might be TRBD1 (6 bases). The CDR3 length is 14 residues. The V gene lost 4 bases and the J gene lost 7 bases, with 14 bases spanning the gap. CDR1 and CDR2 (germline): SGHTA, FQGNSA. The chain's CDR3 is CASSSGTSNQPQHF. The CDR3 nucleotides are TGTGCCAGCAGCTCGGGGACATCGAACCAGCCCCAGCATTTT.

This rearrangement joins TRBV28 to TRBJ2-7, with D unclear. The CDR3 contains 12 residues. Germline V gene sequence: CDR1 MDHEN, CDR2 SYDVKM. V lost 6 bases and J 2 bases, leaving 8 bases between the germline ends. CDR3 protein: CASRERPYEQYF. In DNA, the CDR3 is TGTGCCAGCAGAGAGAGGCCCTACGAGCAGTACTTC.

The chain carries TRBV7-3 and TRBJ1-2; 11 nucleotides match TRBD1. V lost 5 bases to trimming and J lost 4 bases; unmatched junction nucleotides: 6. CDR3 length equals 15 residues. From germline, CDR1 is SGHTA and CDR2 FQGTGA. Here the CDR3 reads CASSRTGGDVYGYTF. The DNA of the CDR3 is TGTGCCAGCAGCCGGACAGGGGGCGATGTCTATGGCTACACCTTC.

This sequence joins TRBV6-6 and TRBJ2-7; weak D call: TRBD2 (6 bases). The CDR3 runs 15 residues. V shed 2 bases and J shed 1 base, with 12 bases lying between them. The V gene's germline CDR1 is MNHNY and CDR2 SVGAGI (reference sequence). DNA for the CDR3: TGTGCCAGCAGTTACGCGGGACCCAAGTCCTACGAGCAGTACTTC. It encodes CASSYAGPKSYEQYF.

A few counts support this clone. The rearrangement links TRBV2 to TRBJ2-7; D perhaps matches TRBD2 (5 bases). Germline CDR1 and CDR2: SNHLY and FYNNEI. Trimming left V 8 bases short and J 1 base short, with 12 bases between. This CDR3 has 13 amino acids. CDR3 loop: CASQDSGSYEQYF. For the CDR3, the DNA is TGTGCCAGCCAAGACTCGGGATCCTACGAGCAGTACTTC.

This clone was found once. The CDR3 sequence: CASSLGRGPLSNQPQHF. CDR3 bases: TGTGCCAGCAGTCTGGGACGGGGCCCCCTTAGCAATCAGCCCCAGCATTTT. The chain uses TRBV28 and TRBJ1-5; possibly TRBD1 for D (5 bases). Germline assignment: CDR1 MDHEN and CDR2 SYDVKM. This CDR3 is 17 amino acids long. V was pared by 5 bases and J by 0 bases, with 17 bases between.

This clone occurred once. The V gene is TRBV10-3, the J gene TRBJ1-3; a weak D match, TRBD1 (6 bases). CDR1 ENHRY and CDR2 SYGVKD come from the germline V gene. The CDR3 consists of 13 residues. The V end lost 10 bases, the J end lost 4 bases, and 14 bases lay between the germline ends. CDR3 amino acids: CATYQGSGNTIYF. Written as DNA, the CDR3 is TGTGCCACCTATCAGGGGTCGGGAAACACCATATATTTT.

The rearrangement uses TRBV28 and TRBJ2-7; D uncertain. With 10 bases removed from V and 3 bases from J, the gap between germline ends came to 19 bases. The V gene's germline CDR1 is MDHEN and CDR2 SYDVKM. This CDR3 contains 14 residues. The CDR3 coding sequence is TGTGCCACCCGCAGCAACTCGGTTGTCTACGAGCAGTACTTC. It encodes CATRSNSVVYEQYF.

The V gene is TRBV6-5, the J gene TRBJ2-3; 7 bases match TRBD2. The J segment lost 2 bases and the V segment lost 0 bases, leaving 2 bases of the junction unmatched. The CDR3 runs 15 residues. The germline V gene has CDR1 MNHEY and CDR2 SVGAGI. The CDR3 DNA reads TGTGCCAGCAGTTACTCGGGACTAACCACAGATACGCAGTATTTT. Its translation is CASSYSGLTTDTQYF.

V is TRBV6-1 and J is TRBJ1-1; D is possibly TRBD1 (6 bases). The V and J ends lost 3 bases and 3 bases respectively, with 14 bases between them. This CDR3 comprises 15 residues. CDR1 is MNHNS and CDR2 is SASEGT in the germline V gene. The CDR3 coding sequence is TGTGCCAGCAGTGATCCCACAGGGCCGCACACTGAAGCTTTCTTT. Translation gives CASSDPTGPHTEAFF.

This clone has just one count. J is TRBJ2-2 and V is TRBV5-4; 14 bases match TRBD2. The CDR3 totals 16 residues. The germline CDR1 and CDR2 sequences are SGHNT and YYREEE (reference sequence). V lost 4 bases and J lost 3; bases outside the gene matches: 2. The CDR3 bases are TGTGCCAGCAGCAAGGGACTAGCGGGAGACACCGGGGAGCTGTTTTTT. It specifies CASSKGLAGDTGELFF.

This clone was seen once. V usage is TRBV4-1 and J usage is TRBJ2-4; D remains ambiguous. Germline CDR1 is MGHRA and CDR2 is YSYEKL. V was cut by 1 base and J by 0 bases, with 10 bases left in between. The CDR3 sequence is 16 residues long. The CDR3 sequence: CASSQVGLVAKNIQYF. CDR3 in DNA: TGCGCCAGCAGCCAAGTTGGGCTTGTAGCCAAAAACATTCAGTACTTC.

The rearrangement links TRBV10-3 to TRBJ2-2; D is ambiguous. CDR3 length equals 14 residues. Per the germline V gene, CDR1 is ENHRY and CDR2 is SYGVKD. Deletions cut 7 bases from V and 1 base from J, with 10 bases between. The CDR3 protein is CAIKASVNTGELFF. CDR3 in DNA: TGTGCCATCAAAGCTTCAGTGAACACCGGGGAGCTGTTTTTT.

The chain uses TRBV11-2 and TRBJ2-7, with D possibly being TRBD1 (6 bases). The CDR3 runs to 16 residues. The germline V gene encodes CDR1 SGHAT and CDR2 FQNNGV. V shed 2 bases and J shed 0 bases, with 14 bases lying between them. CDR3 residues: CASSLHRAVSSYEQYF. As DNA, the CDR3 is TGTGCCAGCAGCTTACACAGGGCCGTAAGCTCCTACGAGCAGTACTTC. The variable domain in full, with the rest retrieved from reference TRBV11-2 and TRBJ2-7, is EAGVAQSPRYKIIEKRQSVAFWCNPISGHATLYWYQQILGQGPKLLIQFQNNGVVDDSQLPKDRFSAERLKGVDSTLKIQPAKLEDSAVYLCASSLHRAVSSYEQYFGPGTRLTVT.

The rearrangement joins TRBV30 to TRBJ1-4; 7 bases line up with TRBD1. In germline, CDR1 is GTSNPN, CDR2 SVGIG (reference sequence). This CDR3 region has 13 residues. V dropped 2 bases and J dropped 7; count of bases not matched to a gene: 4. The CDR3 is CAWSSTGSEKLFF. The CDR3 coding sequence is TGTGCCTGGAGTTCGACAGGGAGTGAAAAACTGTTTTTT.

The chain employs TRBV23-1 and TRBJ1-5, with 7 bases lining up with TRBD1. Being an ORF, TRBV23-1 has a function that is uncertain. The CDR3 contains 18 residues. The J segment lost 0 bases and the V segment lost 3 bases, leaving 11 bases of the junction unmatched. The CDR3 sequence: CASSHPLGGGYSNQPQHF. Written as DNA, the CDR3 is TGCGCCAGCAGTCATCCCCTAGGGGGCGGCTATAGCAATCAGCCCCAGCATTTT.

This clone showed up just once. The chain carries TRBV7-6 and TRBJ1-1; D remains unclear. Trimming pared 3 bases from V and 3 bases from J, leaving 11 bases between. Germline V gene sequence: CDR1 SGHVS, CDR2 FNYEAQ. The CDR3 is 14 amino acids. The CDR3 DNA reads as TGTGCCAGCAGCTTTTTGGCCGGGGACACTGAAGCTTTCTTT. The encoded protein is CASSFLAGDTEAFF. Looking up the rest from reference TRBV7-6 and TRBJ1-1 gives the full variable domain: GAGVSQSPRYKVTKRGQDVALRCDPISGHVSLYWYRQALGQGPEFLTYFNYEAQQDKSGLPNDRFSAERPEGSISTLTIQRTEQRDSAMYRCASSFLAGDTEAFFGQGTRLTVV.